The 13 T cell receptor beta chains below come from one sample, sequenced in a study of cytomegalovirus exposure and HLA in healthy donors. The PCR used 60 Vbeta and 13 Jbeta primers. Here immunoSEQ multiplex PCR was the method, and the copy in TCRdb shows in-frame clones only, minus some. The sample lists fewer than 200,000 clones; 80% were seen once. The sequenced sample consisted of PBMCs. The receptors derive from a man aged 18-30 years in good health and CMV-seropositive.

This clone is a singleton in its sample. This chain uses TRBV19 with TRBJ2-7, with D perhaps TRBD2 (6 bases). CDR1 is LNHDA, CDR2 SQIVND, per germline (reference sequence). V shed 3 bases and J shed 3 bases, with 15 bases lying between them. The CDR3 is 15 residues long. The CDR3 loop reads CASSIGFSGGYEQYF. CDR3 DNA: TGTGCCAGTAGTATTGGCTTCTCCGGGGGCTACGAGCAGTACTTC.

This sequence joins TRBV18 and TRBJ1-1; no firm D call. CDR1 and CDR2 (germline): KGHSH, LQKENI. V dropped 2 bases and J dropped 1 base, with 8 bases sitting between them. The CDR3 totals 14 residues. The CDR3 bases are TGTGCCAGCTCACCAACGACTTCGAACACTGAAGCTTTCTTT. The encoded protein is CASSPTTSNTEAFF.

CDR3 DNA: TGTGCCAGCAGCGTAGAGCCCACCCGGCCCCAGCATTTT. As protein: CASSVEPTRPQHF. This chain uses TRBV9 with TRBJ1-5; D remains unclear. The CDR3 sequence is 13 residues long. Deletions cut 0 bases from V and 9 bases from J, with 10 bases between. Germline CDR1 SGDLS, CDR2 YYNGEE.

This clone has only a few counts. The rearrangement links TRBV9 to TRBJ2-5; perhaps TRBD1 as D (6 bases). The DNA matches TRBJ2-7 better at its end, which makes the J call doubtful. CDR1 is SGDLS and CDR2 is YYNGEE in the germline V gene. The CDR3 totals 17 residues. The DNA for the CDR3 is TGTGCCAGCAGCTTACGACATGATGGACAGTCCCCCTACGAGCAGTACTTC. Residues: CASSLRHDGQSPYEQYF.

This chain uses TRBV9 with TRBJ1-6; no clear D gene. The CDR3 is 16 residues long. V shed 3 bases and J shed 0 bases, with 10 bases lying between them. Germline loops: CDR1 SGDLS, CDR2 YYNGEE. CDR3 residues: CASSASSGSYNSPLHF. DNA for the CDR3: TGTGCCAGCAGCGCGAGCAGCGGCTCCTATAATTCACCCCTCCACTTT.

The chain recombines TRBV10-3 with TRBJ2-7; 9 positions agree with TRBD2. The CDR3 totals 16 residues. The germline V gene encodes CDR1 ENHRY and CDR2 SYGVKD. V shed 6 bases and J 2 bases; nucleotides not matched to a gene: 11. CDR3 nucleotides: TGTGCCATCAGCCAGGAAGCGGGGGGATTCGCCTACGAGCAGTACTTC. Encoded protein: CAISQEAGGFAYEQYF.

V usage is TRBV5-1 and J usage is TRBJ1-1, with D perhaps TRBD1 (5 bases). From germline, CDR1 is SGHRS and CDR2 YFSETQ. Trimming shortened V by 4 bases and J by 4 bases, and 17 bases separated the two germline ends. The length of the CDR3 is 15 residues. For the CDR3, the DNA is TGCGCCAGCAGCGTCGGACACGGGCGGAGCACTGAAGCTTTCTTT. Protein product: CASSVGHGRSTEAFF.

This clone was counted a single time. V usage is TRBV27 and J usage is TRBJ2-7; the D gene is possibly TRBD2 (6 bases). Germline V gene data show CDR1 as MNHEY and CDR2 as SMNVEV (reference sequence). The V end was cut by 10 bases, the J end by 5 bases, with 18 bases between. There are 13 residues in the CDR3. The CDR3 nucleotides read TGTGCCACCGCGGACGGTGAGCGGGACGAGCAGTACTTC. This codes for CATADGERDEQYF.

V and J are TRBV5-1 and TRBJ2-2; D is undetermined. Germline V gene lookup returns CDR1 SGHRS and CDR2 YFSETQ. The V end was cut by 2 bases, the J end by 0 bases, with 8 bases between. The CDR3 spans 15 residues. As DNA, the CDR3 is TGCGCCAGCAGCTTCCCACCAGCGAACACCGGGGAGCTGTTTTTT. Translation: CASSFPPANTGELFF.

V usage is TRBV29-1 and J usage is TRBJ2-1, with 13 bases fitting TRBD2. After removal of 8 bases from V and 6 bases from J, the junction contained 7 bases not matched to a gene. Germline lookup yields CDR1 SQVTM and CDR2 ANQGSEA. This CDR3 spans 14 amino acids. The CDR3 coding sequence is TGCAGCTCACCGGGGACTAGCGGGGCCAATGAGCAGTTCTTC. Translated, it gives CSSPGTSGANEQFF.

This clone was counted only a few times. The V call is TRBV5-6, the J call TRBJ1-1; a weak D match, TRBD1 (6 bases). Germline lookup yields CDR1 SGHDT and CDR2 YYEEEE. CDR3 length equals 15 residues. V gave up 1 base and J gave up 9 bases, with 19 bases separating them. CDR3: CASSLIDALDSKAFF. For the CDR3, the DNA is TGTGCCAGCAGCTTGATTGACGCCTTGGACAGTAAAGCTTTCTTT.

The V gene is TRBV30, the J gene TRBJ2-7, with 10 bases fitting TRBD1. Germline CDR1 and CDR2: GTSNPN and SVGIG (reference sequence). This CDR3 has 13 amino acids. With V trimmed by 3 bases and J by 5 bases, 4 bases remained unmatched. DNA for the CDR3: TGTGCCTGGAGCCCCGACAGGGGGCACGAGCAGTACTTC. Translating gives CAWSPDRGHEQYF.

The rearrangement links TRBV30 to TRBJ2-1; a possible D gene is TRBD1 (6 bases). From germline, CDR1 is GTSNPN and CDR2 SVGIG (reference sequence). CDR3 size: 15 residues. V was trimmed by 4 bases and J by 9 bases, leaving 22 bases between them. The chain's CDR3 is CAWTGTSSYGGEQFF. The DNA for the CDR3 is TGTGCCTGGACCGGGACATCAAGTTATGGCGGTGAGCAGTTCTTC.